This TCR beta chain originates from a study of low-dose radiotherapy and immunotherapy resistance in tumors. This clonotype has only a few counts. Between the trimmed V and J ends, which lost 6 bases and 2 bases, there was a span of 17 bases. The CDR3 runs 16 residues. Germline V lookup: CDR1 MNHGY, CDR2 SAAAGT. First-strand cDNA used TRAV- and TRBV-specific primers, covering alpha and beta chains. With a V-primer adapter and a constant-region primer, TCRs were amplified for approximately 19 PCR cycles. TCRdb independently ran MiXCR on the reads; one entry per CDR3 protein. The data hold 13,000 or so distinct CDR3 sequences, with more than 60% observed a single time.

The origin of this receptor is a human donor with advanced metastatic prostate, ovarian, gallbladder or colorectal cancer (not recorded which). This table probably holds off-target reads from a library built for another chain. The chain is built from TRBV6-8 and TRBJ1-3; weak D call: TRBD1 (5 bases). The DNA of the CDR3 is TGTGCCAGCAGCCCCCGGACGGGGCGAGCTGGAAACACCATATATTTT. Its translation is CASSPRTGRAGNTIYF.